This T cell receptor beta chain was obtained from a study of Graves' ophthalmopathy and Graves' hyperthyroidism (dated by TCRdb to 2016 to 2019). The study in broad terms: Peripheral blood was collected at initial diagnosis, prior to any treatment. The 95 to 100 discovery patients were randomly divided into training and test sets at a 7:3 ratio. Once sampling was done, hyperthyroidism patients were given methimazole at a starting dose of 30 mg daily, while ophthalmopathy patients were given high-dose intravenous methylprednisolone. In total, approximately 130 blood samples were TCR-sequenced: around 42 ophthalmopathy, some 80 hyperthyroidism and some 17 hyperthyroidism-to-ophthalmopathy patients. The independent validation cohort included approximately 19 hyperthyroidism patients plus 17 patients who later progressed from hyperthyroidism to ophthalmopathy. T-cell repertoires of thyroid tissue and blood were compared in over 5 hyperthyroidism patients. TCR beta repertoire signatures were used to distinguish Graves' ophthalmopathy from Graves' hyperthyroidism and to predict progression to ophthalmopathy. A discovery set of 95 to 100 patients (approximately 42 ophthalmopathy, about 55 stable hyperthyroidism) was enrolled to explore V-J signatures distinguishing ophthalmopathy from hyperthyroidism.

TCR beta CDR3 regions were amplified from RNA transcripts for repertoire sequencing. The first round of RT-PCR was done with HTBI primers and the Qiagen OneStep RT-PCR kit, and was followed by a second round of multiplex PCR, then size selection and purification. Libraries were sequenced on an Illumina HiSeq2000 using paired-end 100 bp reads. Regarding the original processing steps: SOAPnuke was used to process the reads, removing any read that contained adapters or uncalled bases, had a mean Phred below 15, or lacked an exact match to the constant primer or identifier. COPE v1.2.5 was used to merge high-quality paired reads. Clonotypes were defined as unique nucleotide sequences and were aligned to IMGT TRB V, D and J references using MiTCR v1.1. Analysis was restricted to V-J combinations with a frequency above 0.0001, which covered about 99% of repertoires. For each V-J combination, a TCR clonal expansion and chaos score was defined as F50 clonal expansion divided by the chaos observed in the TCRdist matrix. Welch's t-statistics and random forest were used to narrow the features down to over ten V-J combinations, which were then fed into a naive Bayes classifier. The Morisita-Horn index was used to measure how similar the thyroid and blood repertoires were. In-frame beta chains were kept once TCRdb had trimmed the public reads at Q25 with fastp and called clones with MiXCR. CDR3 protein duplicates are merged, each entry listing the most common genes and DNA. The V and J calls reflect TCRdb's pipeline rather than the authors' work. The sample contains some 210,000 distinct CDR3 sequences, under 30% of them found a single time. Jointly, the top ten make up approximately 8.2% of the sample.

What the research found in general, with its limitations: In validation, the model predicted ophthalmopathy progression with roughly 68% sensitivity and roughly 72% specificity; more than ten predicted patients were CT-confirmed with GO in a median of approximately six months. Ophthalmopathy was separated from stable hyperthyroidism by the 13-signature model with about 90% sensitivity and roughly 82% specificity in cross-validation and with 80%/75% in the test set. Sample size was not statistically predetermined, and group allocation was not concealed from the investigators. Most of the expanded thyroid clonotypes with a frequency above 0.001 were also detected in blood, and it was suggested that the thyroid immune response may be reflected by blood repertoires.

This clonotype was counted ten times or more. No antigen is known for it. Per-base quality was not reported, and no clone a single base away is much larger than it. Reading from cysteine to phenylalanine, the CDR3 counts 14 amino acids. CDR3 DNA is the only sequence kept; it has 42 bases, read in frame from the first base. The germline V gene gives CDR1 as SQVTM and CDR2 as ANQGSEA. The junction carries 10 bases between V and J, which are trimmed by 1 base and 1 base respectively. The ophthalmopathy patients had moderately to severely active disease, with a Clinical Activity Score of 3 or higher, a NOSPECS grade of 4 or higher, and a disease duration of less than 3 months. Patients with other autoimmune diseases, uncontrolled infections, pregnancy or lactation were excluded. Diagnosis relied on clinical symptoms, serum thyroxine, TRAb, thyroid ultrasound and orbital computed tomography. Ficoll-Paque density gradient centrifugation was used to isolate PBMCs from 10 ml of fresh peripheral blood. Total RNA was extracted with Trizol reagent and quality-checked on an Agilent 2100 Bioanalyzer.

Rearrangement joined TRBV29-1 to TRBJ1-1; the D gene cannot be named for sure. The source is a man aged 45-65 years with Graves' ophthalmopathy. Donor details come from another sample of the same person, matched by shared clones. The sequenced sample was peripheral blood. The nucleotides are TGCAGCGTTGAAGTTGGTGCAGGGAACACTGAAGCTTTCTTT. This encodes CSVEVGAGNTEAFF.